This T cell receptor (beta chain) is drawn from a study of OX40 agonist ivuxolimab in advanced cancers. At cycle 4 day 1, cycle 7 day 1, and baseline, blood was sampled. Study conclusions and caveats: At 0.1 to 3.0 mg/kg and by week 6, CD4+ and CD8+ T cells in the blood had expanded clonally.

On this clone: Its specificity is not known.

TCRdb's table, derived via immunoSEQ multiplex PCR, lists solely in-frame clones and lacks some. This table holds about 53,000 clones, about 88% found once. The sequencing used CD4+ or CD8+ T cells sorted from blood, collected in a trial of the OX40 agonist ivuxolimab. The sequence was collected from an adult with an advanced solid tumor such as melanoma, head and neck, liver or kidney cancer.

The CDR3 sequence is CASKSLGDQPQHF. Here the CDR3 DNA reads TGTGCCAGCAAATCCCTAGGCGATCAGCCCCAGCATTTT. This rearrangement joins TRBV6-1 to TRBJ1-5; D unresolved. The CDR3 extends over 13 amino acids. Germline values: CDR1 MNHNS, CDR2 SASEGT. V was shortened by 7 bases and J by 5 bases, with 12 bases between the two germline ends.